This T cell receptor beta chain emerged from a study of radiotherapy plus CTLA-4 blockade in lung cancer. About this clone itself: The antigen is unknown.

Study-wide findings and caveats: Clones of tumor-derived TCRs expanded in blood after radiotherapy plus ipilimumab. Early blood T cell clone changes and increased post-radiation serum interferon-beta were reportedly the strongest response predictors.

This table comes from immunoSEQ multiplex PCR, and its TCRdb copy is limited to in-frame clones, with some not included. The sample has approximately 45,000 clones; over 55% are singletons. The germline V gene has CDR1 LNHDA and CDR2 SQIVND (reference sequence). The CDR3 totals 17 residues. Trimming took off 1 base at V and 0 bases at J, with 13 bases between the two ends. The rearrangement uses TRBV19 and TRBJ2-4; D remains ambiguous. The TCR originated in a human donor with non-small cell lung cancer who had a partial response to radiotherapy plus ipilimumab. The sample in question was peripheral blood, obtained from a patient treated with radiotherapy plus ipilimumab. The CDR3 protein is CASSIGDIYEAKNIQYF. Written as DNA, the CDR3 is TGTGCCAGTAGTATAGGTGACATATACGAAGCCAAAAACATTCAGTACTTC.